By sample fraction, the clone carrying this T cell receptor (beta chain) is large (0.1 to 1%). Its antigen is not identified. The data were taken from a study of spatial heterogeneity in lung cancer. Study-wide results and limits: Tumors with more nonsynonymous mutations had more expanded intratumoral alpha and beta TCRs.

As for time point: sample taken at primary tumor resection. Untreated early-stage non-small cell lung cancer patients, around 72 in total, were the donors. Via MiXCR, TCRdb re-called the 5' RACE reads, giving one row per CDR3 protein. The sample records approximately 250 distinct CDR3 sequences, around two fifths being singletons. This TCR came from a male donor with early-stage non-small cell lung cancer. The sequences come from lung tumor tissue, collected at surgery.

The CDR3 DNA is TGCGCCAGCAGCCCCCTCTATCAAGAGACCCAGTACTTC. It is translated as CASSPLYQETQYF. The chain combines TRBV4-1 with TRBJ2-5; D call uncertain. Germline V gene lookup returns CDR1 MGHRA and CDR2 YSYEKL. V lost 4 bases and J 2 bases, leaving 8 bases between the germline ends. The CDR3 spans 13 residues.